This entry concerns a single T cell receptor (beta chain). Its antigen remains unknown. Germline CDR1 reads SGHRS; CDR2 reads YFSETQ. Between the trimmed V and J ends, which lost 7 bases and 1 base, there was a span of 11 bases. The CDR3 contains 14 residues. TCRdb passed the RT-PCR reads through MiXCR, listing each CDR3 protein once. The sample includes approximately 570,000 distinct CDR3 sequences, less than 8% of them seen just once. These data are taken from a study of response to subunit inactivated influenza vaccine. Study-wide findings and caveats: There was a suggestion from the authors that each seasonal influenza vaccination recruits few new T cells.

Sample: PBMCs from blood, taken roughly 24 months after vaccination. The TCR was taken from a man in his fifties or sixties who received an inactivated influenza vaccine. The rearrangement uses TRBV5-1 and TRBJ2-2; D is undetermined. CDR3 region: CASDRTGNTGELFF. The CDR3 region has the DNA TGCGCCAGCGACCGGACGGGGAACACCGGGGAGCTGTTTTTT.